Sequencing of this T cell receptor (beta chain) was carried out in a study of blood T cells in healthy people across ages (dated by TCRdb to about 2015). Regarding the study in general: Template switching captured roughly one uniquely barcoded TCR beta cDNA molecule per two T cells in model experiments. Using the same blood draw, the study looked at two additional independent replicas of 1 million unique cDNA reads for two donors, one aged 18 to 29 and the other aged 80 or older. The donors were divided into four age groups: young (average around 17 years), middle-aged (approximately 39), aged (about 62) and long-lived (more than 75). To avoid experimental bias, donors of different ages were spread randomly across the sequencing lanes. Age-related changes in TCR beta repertoire diversity were measured in the study by deep sequencing normalized with unique cDNA molecular identifiers.

The CDR3 covers 14 residues, taking in both the cysteine and the phenylalanine. Solely the CDR3 DNA is kept, with 42 bases framed from the first base. As encoded in the germline V gene, CDR1 is SQVTM while CDR2 is ANQGSEA. The roughly 38 donors, aged roughly 6 to 90 years, were systemically healthy Caucasian individuals from Russia. Each donor gave about 11 milliliters of peripheral blood, drawn into EDTA-treated Vacutainer tubes. PBMCs were isolated by Ficoll-Paque density-gradient centrifugation, with at least 6 million obtained per sample. Trizol reagent was used to extract total RNA from PBMCs, with at least 5.5 micrograms per sample. For every donor, an aliquot of PBMCs went through flow cytometry to measure the percentages of naive CD45RAhigh/CD27high T cells. This clonotype turned up a few times. This clone's antigen is unknown. Per-nucleotide qualities are absent, and no much larger clonotype sits a single base away.

Summary of the overall study and its limitations: Observed TCR beta diversity per million T cells fell roughly linearly with age, and a significant reduction was already apparent by age around 36. A strong correlation was found between observed TCR beta diversity and the percentage of naive T cells measured by flow cytometry. Estimates of total diversity based on one million sequenced T cells were considered lower bounds and underestimates. Because the CMV infection status of the donors was unknown, age-related changes in expanded clonotypes may potentially have been confounded. Compared with the aged group, the long-lived group had more naive CD4+ T cells, fewer expanded clones and increased TCR diversity, a pattern suggesting age selection. Because profiling used bulk unsorted PBMCs, naive and antigen-experienced compartments could not be compared conclusively.

Library preparation used 5' RACE. Sequencing was performed on an Illumina HiSeq 2500. A second PCR of roughly 7 to 11 cycles was performed with a sample-barcoded 5' primer and a J-beta primer mix. A unique molecular identifier was introduced onto each TCR beta cDNA molecule by a template-switch 5' adaptor carrying 12 random nucleotides. Each sample yielded at least 3 million CDR3-containing paired-end reads. The Mint cDNA synthesis kit, primed by a TRBC-specific oligonucleotide, was used to synthesize first-strand cDNA from all RNA. All cDNA was treated with uracil-DNA glycosylase and then went through a first 18-cycle PCR with the universal primers M1SS and BC2_uni_R. The authors processed their data as follows. Normalization of each sample was performed by random selection of 1 million high-quality reads, each carrying a distinct molecular identifier. Instead of being binned into consensus sequences, reads with shared molecular identifiers were discarded. MiTCR, run with a Q25 quality threshold and the strictest error-elimination algorithm, handled CDR3 identification, clonotype clustering and error correction. A nonparametric unseen species model using Euler transformation provided a lower-bound estimate of total TCR beta diversity. Starting from the raw public reads, TCRdb applied fastp trimming at Q25, assembled clones with MiXCR and retained in-frame beta chains. Every distinct CDR3 protein forms one entry, paired with its most common genes and DNA. TCRdb's processing, not the study's, gives the V and J calls here. The sample table shows nearly 1 million distinct CDR3 sequences, and around 54% are seen once. Roughly 23% of the sample lies in the top ten.

The sequenced material came from blood. The rearrangement joined TRBV29-1 to TRBJ1-1; the D gene lacks a confident call. This TCR was sampled from a woman aged 60 to 75 in good health. The DNA reads as follows: TGCAGGGGTGACACCCGCGAGGTGAACACTGAAGCTTTCTTT. This yields the protein CRGDTREVNTEAFF.